This TCR beta chain was identified in a study of cytomegalovirus exposure and HLA in healthy donors. Across the study: Some 90 million unique TCRs from HLA-typed donors were held in an early data release.

Germline loops: CDR1 MNHEY, CDR2 SMNVEV (reference sequence). The CDR3 extends over 15 amino acids. Unmatched junction bases numbered 9, after V lost 4 bases and J lost 3 bases. 13 Jbeta primers and 60 Vbeta primers were used for the PCR. Sequencing used immunoSEQ multiplex PCR; TCRdb keeps in-frame clones, though not all of them. The sample shows fewer than 250,000 clones, roughly four fifths of them seen only once. About this clone itself: Its antigen is not known.

Study results and limitations: Owing to their indistinguishability, certain V segments, notably TRBV6-2 and TRBV6-3, were excluded.

This TCR came from a woman aged 25-40 years in good health and CMV-seropositive. The chain joins TRBV27 to TRBJ2-7; 7 nucleotides match TRBD1. The sequencing input was PBMCs. CDR3 sequence reads: CASSSPGTENYEQYF. The CDR3 region has the DNA TGTGCCAGCAGTTCACCCGGGACAGAGAACTACGAGCAGTACTTC.